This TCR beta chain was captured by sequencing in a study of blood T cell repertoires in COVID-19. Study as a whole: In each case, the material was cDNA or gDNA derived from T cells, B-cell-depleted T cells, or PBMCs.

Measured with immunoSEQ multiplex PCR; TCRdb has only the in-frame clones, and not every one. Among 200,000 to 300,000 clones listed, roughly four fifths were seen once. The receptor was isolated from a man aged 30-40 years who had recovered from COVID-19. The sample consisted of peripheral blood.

CDR3: CASSQNTQGLYFGYTF. CDR3 nucleotide sequence: TGTGCCAGCAGCCAGAACACACAGGGTTTATACTTTGGCTACACCTTC. The chain has TRBV5-6 and TRBJ1-2; D is perhaps TRBD1 (6 bases). The germline V gene has CDR1 SGHDT and CDR2 YYEEEE. The V and J ends lost 4 bases and 7 bases respectively, with 23 bases between them. CDR3 length: 16 residues.